The rows below give T cell receptor beta chains drawn from one sample of a study of CD8 T cells in Susac syndrome. TCRdb called the immunoSEQ multiplex PCR reads again in MiXCR, with one record for every CDR3 protein. The sample consists of approximately 150,000 distinct CDR3 sequences, approximately 95% of them appearing once. Sequencing used CD4+ T cells from PBMCs. The receptors stem from a human donor with multiple sclerosis. Each CDR3 is given with its conserved first and last residue. A D gene is named only where the DNA matches it firmly. Only some rows state a clone size, as once, few, many or a class for expanded clones.

length,D,J,size,V,CDR3,DNA
19,TRBD1,TRBJ1-2,once,TRBV4-1,CASSQDTGGQGASLKGYTF,TGCGCCAGCAGCCAAGATACTGGGGGACAGGGGGCTTCGCTTAAAGGCTACACCTTC
14,.,TRBJ2-1,.,TRBV20-1,CSARDYALNNEQFF,TGCAGTGCTAGAGATTACGCCCTAAACAATGAGCAGTTCTTC
15,.,TRBJ1-5,.,TRBV2,CASVGYLSSGQPQHF,TGTGCCAGCGTGGGGTATCTGAGTAGCGGTCAGCCCCAGCATTTT
16,.,TRBJ2-3,.,TRBV18,CASSLYTGGLTDTQYF,TGTGCCAGCTCACTCTATACCGGAGGATTAACAGATACGCAGTATTTT
16,.,TRBJ1-4,.,TRBV6-5,CASSYSFNSQGGKLFF,TGTGCCAGCAGTTACTCGTTTAATTCCCAGGGAGGAAAACTGTTTTTT
13,.,TRBJ2-5,.,TRBV5-8,CASSSGRTETQYF,TGTGCCAGCAGCTCAGGACGAACGGAGACCCAGTACTTC
16,.,TRBJ2-2,.,TRBV6-5,CASSYKAGSNTGELFF,TGTGCCAGCAGTTACAAAGCGGGTTCGAACACCGGGGAGCTGTTTTTT
13,.,TRBJ1-1,.,TRBV20-1,CSAAEAMNTEAFF,TGCAGTGCAGCGGAGGCTATGAACACTGAAGCTTTCTTT
17,TRBD1,TRBJ1-2,.,TRBV20-1,CSAYGRTGRPNDAGYTF,TGCAGTGCGTACGGAAGGACAGGCCGACCCAATGATGCTGGCTACACCTTC
16,.,TRBJ1-5,.,TRBV3-1,CASTHREGQDYQPQHF,TGTGCCAGCACTCATCGGGAAGGGCAAGACTATCAGCCCCAGCATTTT
11,.,TRBJ1-1,few,TRBV25-1,CASSERTEAFF,TGTGCCAGCAGTGAGCGCACTGAAGCTTTCTTT
15,.,TRBJ1-3,.,TRBV6-5,CASSSDRSTGNTIYF,TGTGCCAGCAGTTCTGACAGATCCACTGGAAACACCATATATTTT
15,.,TRBJ2-5,.,TRBV7-9,CASSLKRGTGETQYF,TGTGCCAGCAGCCTAAAACGGGGGACGGGGGAGACCCAGTACTTC
15,TRBD1,TRBJ1-5,.,TRBV12-3/TRBV12-4,CASRRSGQGYQPQHF,TGTGCCAGCAGGCGCTCGGGACAGGGGTATCAGCCCCAGCATTTT
16,TRBD2,TRBJ2-1,.,TRBV2,CASSDRGAGGPVEQFF,TGTGCCAGCAGTGACAGAGGAGCGGGAGGGCCTGTTGAGCAGTTCTTC
13,.,TRBJ2-7,.,TRBV27,CASSTRTRGEQYF,TGTGCCAGCAGCACTAGGACCCGAGGGGAGCAGTACTTC
15,.,TRBJ1-5,.,TRBV6-6,CASSLSGTAGQPQHF,TGTGCCAGCAGCCTCTCCGGGACGGCGGGTCAGCCCCAGCATTTT
15,TRBD2,TRBJ2-1,once,TRBV6-5,CASSSTSGRAVEQFF,TGTGCCAGCAGTAGTACTAGCGGGAGGGCCGTTGAGCAGTTCTTC
13,TRBD1,TRBJ1-1,.,TRBV20-1,CSAGDRGTTEAFF,TGCAGTGCTGGGGACAGGGGAACCACTGAAGCTTTCTTT
12,.,TRBJ2-2,.,TRBV6-5,CASWQGSGELFF,TGTGCCAGCTGGCAGGGGTCCGGGGAGCTGTTTTTT
16,.,TRBJ2-7,.,TRBV15,CATSRLAGTVAYEQYF,TGTGCCACCAGCAGATTAGCCGGGACTGTTGCCTACGAGCAGTACTTC
15,.,TRBJ1-1,.,TRBV23-1,CASSPYQTANTEAFF,TGCGCCAGCAGTCCGTACCAGACAGCGAACACTGAAGCTTTCTTT
18,TRBD1,TRBJ2-7,.,TRBV12-3/TRBV12-4,CASSFFYYTDRGAGEQYF,TGTGCCAGCAGTTTTTTTTACTATACGGACAGGGGTGCTGGGGAGCAGTACTTC
17,.,TRBJ1-3,.,TRBV6-1,CASSWGKVGLSGNTIYF,TGTGCCAGCAGCTGGGGAAAGGTGGGGCTCTCTGGAAACACCATATATTTT
14,.,TRBJ1-2,.,TRBV12-3/TRBV12-4,CASSLGRGVYGYTF,TGTGCCAGCAGTTTGGGCAGAGGAGTCTATGGCTACACCTTC
14,TRBD2,TRBJ2-7,.,TRBV10-3,CATAQAGGPDEQYF,TGTGCCACCGCCCAAGCGGGAGGGCCCGACGAGCAGTACTTC
13,.,TRBJ2-5,few,TRBV4-3,CASSPRRQETQYF,TGCGCCAGCAGCCCCCGTCGGCAAGAGACCCAGTACTTC
13,.,TRBJ2-1,.,TRBV18,CASSPTSYNEQFF,TGTGCCAGCTCACCGACTAGTTACAATGAGCAGTTCTTC
11,.,TRBJ2-7,.,TRBV30,CAWSALASEYF,TGTGCCTGGAGTGCCCTGGCCTCGGAGTACTTC
15,.,TRBJ2-3,.,TRBV7-2,CASSLAETSTDTQYF,TGTGCCAGCAGCTTAGCGGAAACTAGCACAGATACGCAGTATTTT
13,.,TRBJ1-1,once,TRBV7-3,CASSSSPGTEAFF,TGTGCCAGCAGCTCATCCCCGGGCACTGAAGCTTTCTTT
16,TRBD2,TRBJ2-1,.,TRBV20-1,CSARDQLAGVYNEQFF,TGCAGTGCTAGAGATCAATTAGCGGGCGTCTACAATGAGCAGTTCTTC
12,.,TRBJ1-3,.,TRBV28,CASSYSGNTIYF,TGTGCCAGCAGTTACAGTGGAAACACCATATATTTT
15,TRBD1,TRBJ1-1,.,TRBV29-1,CSVEQDRARDTEAFF,TGCAGCGTTGAACAGGACAGGGCAAGAGACACTGAAGCTTTCTTT
16,TRBD1,TRBJ1-2,.,TRBV28,CASSLGTYRGQWGYTF,TGTGCCAGCAGTTTGGGAACATACAGGGGGCAGTGGGGCTACACCTTC
12,.,TRBJ1-2,.,TRBV2,CASSAEAYGYTF,TGTGCCAGCAGTGCAGAGGCCTATGGCTACACCTTC
13,TRBD2,TRBJ2-7,.,TRBV9,CASSGTSFYEQYF,TGTGCCAGCAGCGGGACTAGTTTCTACGAGCAGTACTTC
14,TRBD1,TRBJ2-7,.,TRBV7-2,CASSFLEGQSEQYF,TGTGCCAGCAGCTTCCTCGAGGGACAGTCCGAGCAGTACTTC
14,TRBD1,TRBJ2-7,.,TRBV5-1,CASSLEGTGVEQYF,TGCGCCAGCAGCTTGGAAGGGACAGGGGTCGAGCAGTACTTC
12,.,TRBJ2-1,.,TRBV11-3,CASSLVPNEQFF,TGTGCCAGCAGCTTAGTCCCGAATGAGCAGTTCTTC